This TCR beta chain was sequenced during a study of T-cell reconstitution after alpha-beta-depleted transplantation in children. Whole-study results and caveats: Fresh T-cell production supplied most of the T-cell counts and diversity seen one year after transplant. Several hundred expanded graft clones reportedly gave rise to the alpha-beta T cells present about two months after transplant. Recipient T cells and thymic progenitors that survived were the source of the high TCRbeta diversity seen at day 60 in some patients.

Trimming stripped 0 bases from V and 2 bases from J, with 16 bases between. Germline V CDR1 and CDR2: SGHVS, FNYEAQ. The CDR3 covers 17 residues. About this clonotype: Its antigen remains unidentified.

Preparing the TCRbeta library involved the use of unique molecular identifiers. One entry per CDR3 protein, called by TCRdb with MiXCR from the PCR reads. The sample records approximately 47,000 distinct CDR3 sequences, approximately 52% being singletons. This material consisted of peripheral blood, taken before TCRalphabeta/CD19-depleted stem cell transplant. This sequence originates from a boy in the first two years of life with SCID, due to receive a stem cell transplant. The J gene is TRBJ1-2, the V gene TRBV7-6, with a tentative D call TRBD1 (6 bases). The CDR3 nucleotides are TGTGCCAGCAGCTTAGCGGAGGGGCAGGGGTACAACTATGGCTACACCTTC. Its translation: CASSLAEGQGYNYGYTF.